This TCR beta chain stems from a study of molecular identifiers for immune sequencing clone quantification. Study outcomes and limitations: It was shown that clones above 20 RNA copies held over 98% of effector molecules, but under 1% in naive cells.

CDR3 length: 15 residues. Unmatched junction bases numbered 11, after V lost 5 bases and J lost 9 bases. Libraries used 20,000 to 1,000,000 sorted naive CD8 T cells and 10%, 30% or 50% RNA input. Previously described methods and listed TCR primers were employed for the bulk TCR libraries. TCRdb re-called the PCR reads with MiXCR, one entry per CDR3 protein. The table shows roughly 90,000 distinct CDR3 sequences, with 15% to 20% occurring only once. The sample holds one count of this clonotype. Its specificity is not known. The missing conserved phenylalanine or tryptophan at the end of this CDR3 makes a read error likely.

This rearrangement joins TRBV12-3 or TRBV12-4 to TRBJ2-1; 9 bases agree with TRBD1. The sequenced material came from naive CD8+ T cells from blood, with Jurkat cell RNA spiked in. The subset denotes: FACS-sorted CD8+CD4-CCR7+CD45RA+ naive T cells. This receptor was obtained from a human donor in good health. Some libraries in this study had Jurkat cell RNA spiked in. CDR3 nucleotides: TGTGCCAGCAGTCTCCCACCGGGACAGGGAGTTGAGCAGTTCTCC. It codes for CASSLPPGQGVEQFS.